By sample share, the clone carrying this T cell receptor (beta chain) is medium-sized. Its antigen is as yet unknown. The sample originates from a study of spatial heterogeneity in lung cancer. Overall study context: Fewer alpha-chain than beta-chain sequences were consistently detected. Tumor-region TCR transcript counts correlated strongly with a T cell module score from matched bulk RNA-seq. Study conclusions and caveats: Tumoral mutation counts were tracked by counts of expanded intratumoral alpha and beta TCRs. Tallies of expanded TCRs, which were sorted into ubiquitous and regional groups, correlated with counts of ubiquitous and regional nonsynonymous mutations, respectively.

Sample time point: sample taken at primary tumor resection. Donors were roughly 70 untreated early-stage non-small cell lung cancer patients. TCRdb called the 5' RACE reads again in MiXCR, with one record for every CDR3 protein. The data contain roughly 4,900 distinct CDR3 sequences, 9.5% to 15% of them seen just once; the ten biggest clones take up under 60%. The receptor was derived from a male donor with early-stage non-small cell lung cancer. Source: lung tumor tissue, taken at surgery.

The CDR3 DNA reads TGTGCCAGCAGCCGACGACAGACAAACACTGAAGCTTTCTTT. Translated: CASSRRQTNTEAFF. The V and J genes are TRBV5-6 and TRBJ1-1, with a tentative D call TRBD1 (5 bases). V was pared by 4 bases and J by 2 bases, with 12 bases between. Looked up from germline, CDR1 is SGHDT and CDR2 is YYEEEE. The CDR3 totals 14 residues.